This is a list of T cell receptor beta chains from one sample in a study of STAT5B mutations in CD4+ large granular lymphocyte leukemia. Method: immunoSEQ multiplex PCR; TCRdb's copy keeps in-frame clones and lacks some. The table records roughly 30,000 clones, approximately 74% of them present only once. Input material: CD4+ T cells from blood buffy coats. Receptor source: a human donor in good health. The CDR3 runs from the conserved cysteine through the conserved F or W. Fields, in order: clone size, J gene, V gene, D gene, CDR3 DNA, CDR3 protein. A D gene is named only where the DNA matches it firmly. A clone size is listed for some rows: how often the clone was seen (once, few, many), or a class if it is expanded.

>-|TRBJ1-5|TRBV19|TRBD1
TGTGCCAGTAGGGGACAGGGAGCGAGCAATCAGCCCCAGCATTTT
CASRGQGASNQPQHF
>-|TRBJ2-3|TRBV9|TRBD2
TGTGCCAGCAGCGTAGGTTTAGCGGGAGGTGGAGCAGATACGCAGTATTTT
CASSVGLAGGGADTQYF
>few|TRBJ1-2|TRBV19|TRBD1
TGTGCCACTCAGGGGGCCTATGGCTACACCTTC
CATQGAYGYTF
>-|TRBJ2-1|TRBV29-1|-
TGCAGCGTTGGGAGGGGGGGTCTCTACAATGAGCAGTTCTTC
CSVGRGGLYNEQFF
>-|TRBJ2-5|TRBV27|TRBD2
TGTGCCAGCAGCCCCTCGCGGGGGTACCAAGAGACCCAGTACTTC
CASSPSRGYQETQYF
>-|TRBJ2-3|TRBV7-2|-
TGTGCCAGCAGTCTTAATCGGGACTCAGGGGATACGCAGTATTTT
CASSLNRDSGDTQYF
>-|TRBJ2-1|TRBV18|TRBD2
TGTGCCAGCTCACCATTAGCGGGAGGGCGGTACAATGAGCAGTTCTTC
CASSPLAGGRYNEQFF
>-|TRBJ1-2|TRBV5-4|-
TGTGCCAGCAGCTTGGGGGGGGGCTCGAACTATGGCTACACCTTC
CASSLGGGSNYGYTF
>-|TRBJ2-1|TRBV28|-
TGTGCCAGCAGTTTTCAGTCGGGACTCAACAATGAGCAGTTCTTC
CASSFQSGLNNEQFF
>-|TRBJ2-5|TRBV11-2|-
TGTGCCAGCAGCTTACTCGGGTTTCAAGAGACCCAGTACTTC
CASSLLGFQETQYF
>-|TRBJ2-5|TRBV5-1|TRBD1
TGCGCCAGCAGGTTCGGGACAGTCACTCAAGAGACCCAGTACTTC
CASRFGTVTQETQYF
>-|TRBJ2-3|TRBV2|-
TGTGCCAGCAGTGATGGAGGAACAGATACGCAGTATTTT
CASSDGGTDTQYF
>-|TRBJ1-2|TRBV7-2|-
TGTGCCAGCAGCTTAGTGCAGGGCCAGTCTAACTATGGCTACACCTTC
CASSLVQGQSNYGYTF
>-|TRBJ2-3|TRBV28|TRBD2
TGTGCCAGCAGCCGAGCGGGGGGGTTAGATACGCAGTATTTT
CASSRAGGLDTQYF
>-|TRBJ1-3|TRBV30|-
TGTGCCTGGAGTGTACAGTTTGCAAACACCATATATTTT
CAWSVQFANTIYF
>-|TRBJ2-1|TRBV2|TRBD2
TGTGCCAGCAGTGAAGCACCGCGGACTAGCGGGGTATACAATGAGCAGTTCTTC
CASSEAPRTSGVYNEQFF
>-|TRBJ2-7|TRBV28|TRBD2
TGTGCCAGCAGTCTCCTTGGGACTAGCGGGAGATACGAGCAGTACTTC
CASSLLGTSGRYEQYF
>-|TRBJ2-2|TRBV5-1|-
TGCGCCAGCAGCTTAACACCGGGACTTAGCACCGGGGAGCTGTTTTTT
CASSLTPGLSTGELFF
>-|TRBJ2-2|TRBV6-1|-
TGTGCCAGCAGTGAAGCAGGCAGGTCGGGAGCCGGGGAGCTGTTTTTT
CASSEAGRSGAGELFF
>-|TRBJ1-2|TRBV6-1|-
TGTGCCAGCAGGGACTCCTGGATGGGCTACACCTTC
CASRDSWMGYTF
>-|TRBJ1-6|TRBV11-2|-
TGTGCCAGCAGCTTTCGGGTTGCTGATGGAGTTTCACCCCTCCACTTT
CASSFRVADGVSPLHF
>-|TRBJ1-1|TRBV6-6|TRBD1
TGTGCCAGCATTAGGGGGCTAGGCACTGAAGCTTTCTTT
CASIRGLGTEAFF
>-|TRBJ1-2|TRBV5-6|-
TGTGCCAGCAGGTCGGTGGGCTATGGCTACACCTTC
CASRSVGYGYTF
>-|TRBJ2-1|TRBV4-3|-
TGCGCCAGCAGCCAAGATATAGGGGACCGGGAGCAGTTCTTC
CASSQDIGDREQFF
>-|TRBJ1-4|TRBV19|TRBD1
TGTGCCAGTAGTATTTACAGGGGAGGGAATGAAAAACTGTTTTTT
CASSIYRGGNEKLFF
>-|TRBJ2-3|TRBV5-4|-
TGTGCCAGCAGCTTCTTGGACACCTACACAGATACGCAGTATTTT
CASSFLDTYTDTQYF
>-|TRBJ2-6|TRBV23-1|-
TGCGCCAGCAGTCACGTGTGCTCTGGGGCCAACGTCCTGACTTTC
CASSHVCSGANVLTF
>-|TRBJ1-3|TRBV15|-
TGTGCCACCAGCAGAGCACGCGGCATCTCTGGAAACACCATATATTTT
CATSRARGISGNTIYF
>-|TRBJ2-1|TRBV18|TRBD2
TGTGCCAGCTCACCAACGGCGGGAGGGTCGAATGAGCAGTTCTTC
CASSPTAGGSNEQFF
>few|TRBJ1-1|TRBV30|TRBD1
TGTGCCTGGGGAGAATTTCAGGGGGCTGGAGCTTTCTTT
CAWGEFQGAGAFF
>-|TRBJ2-2|TRBV7-2|-
TGTGCCAGCAGCCCCGCCAGGTACACCGGGGAGCTGTTTTTT
CASSPARYTGELFF
>-|TRBJ1-4|TRBV28|TRBD1
TGTGCCAGCAGCTCAGGGGGAACTAATGAAAAACTGTTTTTT
CASSSGGTNEKLFF
>few|TRBJ1-2|TRBV6-5|-
TGTGCCAGCAGTTACTCGTTAGGGCTGGGGTATGGCTACACCTTC
CASSYSLGLGYGYTF
>-|TRBJ1-6|TRBV28|-
TGTGCCAGCAGTTCGCCAGGACGGGGAACCAATTTCAATTCACCCCTCCACTTT
CASSSPGRGTNFNSPLHF
>-|TRBJ1-1|TRBV6-1|-
TGTGCCAGCATCACCCAGGGCTGGGGTGAAGCTTTCTTT
CASITQGWGEAFF
>-|TRBJ1-2|TRBV18|-
TGTGCCAGCTCACCGTCCGGGACTGCCTATGGCTACACCTTC
CASSPSGTAYGYTF
>-|TRBJ2-2|TRBV19|TRBD1
TGTGCCAGTAGTGGACAGGGCCACACCGGGGAGCTGTTTTTT
CASSGQGHTGELFF
>-|TRBJ2-3|TRBV6-1|-
TGTGCCAGCAGGGGGGACAGCACAGATACGCAGTATTTT
CASRGDSTDTQYF
>few|TRBJ1-2|TRBV10-3|-
TGTGCCATCAGGGGAAGCGGCTACACCTTC
CAIRGSGYTF
>-|TRBJ2-7|TRBV11-3|TRBD1
TGTGCCAGCAGCTTAGGGCCCGGAGACAGGGGGTACGAGCAGTACTTC
CASSLGPGDRGYEQYF
>-|TRBJ2-5|TRBV14|-
TGTGCCAGCAGCCAAGAGGGACGGAGAGGAGAGACCCAGTACTTC
CASSQEGRRGETQYF
>-|TRBJ1-2|TRBV14|-
TGTGCCAGCAGCCAAGTGGGGGTTGGCTACACCTTC
CASSQVGVGYTF
>-|TRBJ2-3|TRBV29-1|TRBD2
TGCAGCGTTGGGGGTAGCGGGACTAGCACAGATACGCAGTATTTT
CSVGGSGTSTDTQYF
>-|TRBJ1-1|TRBV5-6|-
TGTGCCAGCAGCTTGGGGGGGGAGGCTTTCTTT
CASSLGGEAFF
>few|TRBJ2-6|TRBV2|-
TGTGCCAGCAGCGCTAGCTCTGGGGCCAACGTCCTGACTTTC
CASSASSGANVLTF
>-|TRBJ2-5|TRBV10-1|TRBD2
TGCGCCAGCAGGGAAGAGCGGGAGGGCCAAAACGAGACCCAGTACTTC
CASREEREGQNETQYF
>-|TRBJ2-1|TRBV7-8|-
TGTGCCAGCAGCTTGGGCAGCTACAATGAGCAGTTCTTC
CASSLGSYNEQFF
>-|TRBJ2-7|TRBV7-2|-
TGTGCCAGCAGGGCCCCCTTAGGTAGGGGGGAGCAGTACTTC
CASRAPLGRGEQYF